These T cell receptor delta chains were read from a single sample in a study of gamma-delta T cells after stem cell transplantation. TCRdb reapplied CATT to the RT-PCR reads. The data contain roughly 760 delta-chain clones, around 19% of them seen just once; the ten biggest clones take up around 58%. The sequenced material came from gamma-delta T cells. All receptors come from a human donor. It is not recorded whose cells these are; they may come from a transplant donor. Each CDR3 is given with its conserved first and last residue. A D gene is named only where the DNA matches it firmly. Clone size, where shown, is once, few, many, or a class for clones that have expanded.

TRDV2	TRDD3	TRDJ1	-	CACDPLLGDTPFDDTDKLIF	TGTGCCTGTGACCCGTTACTGGGGGATACGCCTTTCGATGACACCGATAAACTCATCTTT
TRDV2	TRDD3	TRDJ3	-	CACDTAGDSSWDTRQMFF	TGTGCCTGTGACACCGCCGGGGATAGCTCCTGGGACACCCGACAGATGTTTTTC
TRDV2	TRDD3	TRDJ1	large	CACDTLLGDTQTDKLIF	TGTGCCTGTGACACCTTACTGGGGGATACGCAAACCGATAAACTCATCTTT
TRDV2	-	TRDJ1	few	CACDGLGLASTDRLIF	TGTGCCTGTGACGGGTTGGGATTGGCGAGCACCGATAGACTCATCTTT
TRDV2	TRDD3	TRDJ1	few	CACDTVLGDTQSTDKLIF	TGTGCCTGTGACACCGTACTGGGGGATACGCAAAGCACCGATAAACTCATCTTT